The 21 T cell receptor beta chains below all came from one sample that was sequenced in a study of T cell changes during pregnancy in multiple sclerosis. This table comes from immunoSEQ multiplex PCR, and its TCRdb copy is limited to in-frame clones, with some not included. In the table there are about 36,000 clones, 93% of which are singletons. This sample comprised CD4+ T cells from peripheral blood mononuclear cells, obtained in the first trimester of pregnancy. These receptors all come from a female donor with multiple sclerosis, enrolled in a pregnancy study.

The chain employs TRBV19 and TRBJ2-1, with 13 positions matching TRBD2. Losses at the gene ends were 8 bases for V and 8 bases for J; bases not matched to a gene: 9. The CDR3 loop spans 15 amino acids. The germline CDR1 and CDR2 sequences are LNHDA and SQIVND (reference sequence). The CDR3 spells CASSDTSGGADEQFF. For the CDR3, the DNA is TGTGCCAGTTCCGATACTAGCGGGGGGGCGGATGAGCAGTTCTTC.

The V gene is TRBV7-2, the J gene TRBJ1-5, with TRBD1 identical over 10 bases. The CDR3 runs 14 residues. With V trimmed by 5 bases and J by 2 bases, 0 bases remained unmatched. Germline CDR1 SGHTA, CDR2 FQGNSA. CDR3 protein: CASSGTGGNQPQHF. The CDR3 coding sequence is TGTGCCAGCAGCGGGACAGGGGGCAATCAGCCCCAGCATTTT.

The V call is TRBV11-2, the J call TRBJ1-3, with 9 bases that match TRBD1. V lost 1 base, J lost 6 bases, and 7 bases stayed unmatched. Germline V gives CDR1 SGHAT, CDR2 FQNNGV. This CDR3 spans 16 amino acids. Written as DNA, the CDR3 is TGTGCCAGCAGCTTAGCGGGACAGGGATTTTTAAACACCATATATTTT. It translates to CASSLAGQGFLNTIYF. The complete variable domain, with remaining parts taken from reference TRBV11-2 and TRBJ1-3, reads EAGVAQSPRYKIIEKRQSVAFWCNPISGHATLYWYQQILGQGPKLLIQFQNNGVVDDSQLPKDRFSAERLKGVDSTLKIQPAKLEDSAVYLCASSLAGQGFLNTIYFGEGSWLTVV.

V usage is TRBV7-2 and J usage is TRBJ1-5, with a possible D match to TRBD1 (6 bases). This CDR3 is 13 amino acids long. Per germline, CDR1 SGHTA and CDR2 FQGNSA. Trimming cost V 2 bases and J 4 bases, with 6 bases left between them. As DNA, the CDR3 is TGTGCCAGCAGCTTAAGGGGGAATCAGCCCCAGCATTTT. Its translation: CASSLRGNQPQHF.

The rearrangement links TRBV12-5 to TRBJ2-6; 8 nucleotides agree with TRBD1. Trimming cost V 0 bases and J 0 bases; bases outside gene matches: 4. Germline V gives CDR1 LGHNT, CDR2 FRNRAP. CDR3 size: 18 residues. CDR3 protein: CASGLVLDRASGANVLTF. The CDR3 coding sequence is TGTGCTAGTGGTTTGGTACTGGACAGGGCCTCTGGGGCCAACGTCCTGACTTTC.

The rearrangement uses TRBV7-7 and TRBJ2-5; possible D gene TRBD1, 6 bases. Trimming took 5 bases from V and 4 from J, leaving 14 bases between them. The CDR3 is 14 residues long. Germline V gives CDR1 SSHAT, CDR2 FNYEAQ (reference sequence). DNA for the CDR3: TGTGCCAGCAGCGAACAGGGAGTTGGAGAGACCCAGTACTTC. Its translation is CASSEQGVGETQYF.

The rearrangement uses TRBV7-9 and TRBJ2-5; perhaps TRBD2 as D (6 bases). Trimming stripped 1 base from V and 5 bases from J, with 11 bases between. Germline V gives CDR1 SEHNR, CDR2 FQNEAQ (reference sequence). CDR3 size: 14 residues. CDR3 nucleotides: TGTGCCAGCAGCTTAGGTCGCGGGACGGAGACCCAGTACTTC. It codes for CASSLGRGTETQYF.

The chain uses TRBV6-5 and TRBJ1-2, with TRBD1 identical over 7 bases. V lost 0 bases and J lost 4; bases outside the gene matches: 2. Germline V CDR1 and CDR2: MNHEY, SVGAGI. The CDR3 consists of 14 residues. The CDR3 nucleotides are TGTGCCAGCAGTTACTCGTACAGGGGCTATGGCTACACCTTC. Translated: CASSYSYRGYGYTF.

The chain employs TRBV18 and TRBJ2-1, with TRBD2 matching over 16 bases. The V gene's germline CDR1 is KGHSH and CDR2 LQKENI. V shed 3 bases and J 4 bases; nucleotides not matched to a gene: 15. The CDR3 runs 21 residues. The CDR3 bases are TGTGCCAGCTCACCCGGGACTAGCGGGAGGGTCTCCCAATTGATGTACAATGAGCAGTTCTTC. Its translation: CASSPGTSGRVSQLMYNEQFF.

The rearrangement joins TRBV6-4 to TRBJ2-2, with a possible D match to TRBD1 (6 bases). Trimming shortened V by 5 bases and J by 1 base, and 14 bases separated the two germline ends. The CDR3 is 16 amino acids. Germline CDR1 is MRHNA and CDR2 is SNTAGT. Here the CDR3 reads CASSPHLTGNTGELFF. As DNA, the CDR3 is TGTGCCAGCAGTCCTCACCTGACAGGGAACACCGGGGAGCTGTTTTTT.

The rearrangement joins TRBV5-1 to TRBJ2-7; 11 bases agree with TRBD1. CDR3 length: 16 amino acids. With V trimmed by 4 bases and J by 3 bases, 9 bases remained unmatched. Germline-derived CDR1 and CDR2 are SGHRS and YFSETQ. The CDR3 region has the DNA TGCGCCAGCAGCAACCGGGACAGGGGGTTCCACTACGAGCAGTACTTC. It codes for CASSNRDRGFHYEQYF. Complete variable domain (other parts from reference TRBV5-1 and TRBJ2-7): KAGVTQTPRYLIKTRGQQVTLSCSPISGHRSVSWYQQTPGQGLQFLFEYFSETQRNKGNFPGRFSGRQFSNSRSEMNVSTLELGDSALYLCASSNRDRGFHYEQYFGPGTRLTVT.

The chain recombines TRBV6-1 with TRBJ2-7; 11 bases agree with TRBD1. The CDR3 extends over 14 amino acids. The junction had 4 bases not matched to a gene; V was cut back by 6 bases and J by 3 bases. Germline CDR1 MNHNS, CDR2 SASEGT. The CDR3 DNA reads as TGTGCCAGCAGGAGGGACAGGGGGGGCTACGAGCAGTACTTC. It yields the protein CASRRDRGGYEQYF.

The genes are TRBV5-1 and TRBJ2-3; D is unresolved. V gave up 4 bases and J gave up 2 bases, with 8 bases separating them. This CDR3 has 13 amino acids. From germline, CDR1 is SGHRS and CDR2 YFSETQ. CDR3 protein: CASSLSFTDTQYF. The CDR3 DNA is TGCGCCAGCAGCCTATCATTCACAGATACGCAGTATTTT.

This clone was picked up a small number of times. CDR3 sequence (DNA): TGCGCCAGCAGCCAGACCCCGGTACAGGCGAACTCCTACGAGCAGTACTTC. Translation: CASSQTPVQANSYEQYF. The V call is TRBV4-1, the J call TRBJ2-7, with a weak D call TRBD1 (5 bases). This CDR3 spans 17 amino acids. The ends were cut back, 3 bases at V and 0 bases at J, with 18 bases in the middle. Germline CDR1 MGHRA, CDR2 YSYEKL.

The CDR3 region has the DNA TGTGCCAGCAGAGGACAGGGGTTGGCCTATGGCTACACCTTC. Translation gives CASRGQGLAYGYTF. The V gene is TRBV6-1, the J gene TRBJ1-2, with 9 bases identical to TRBD1. Germline V gene sequence: CDR1 MNHNS, CDR2 SASEGT. V gave up 6 bases and J gave up 4 bases; unmatched junction bases: 6. The length of the CDR3 is 14 residues.

The chain uses TRBV7-9 and TRBJ1-3; 9 bases are a match to TRBD1. The CDR3 is 16 amino acids. Germline assignment: CDR1 SEHNR and CDR2 FQNEAQ (reference sequence). V trimming: 1 base; J trimming: 0 bases; junction bases outside the gene matches: 1. The CDR3 sequence is CASSLGDRASGNTIYF. The CDR3 DNA reads TGTGCCAGCAGCTTAGGGGACAGGGCCTCTGGAAACACCATATATTTT.

This rearrangement joins TRBV5-4 to TRBJ2-3; 7 bases match TRBD1. The V gene's germline CDR1 is SGHNT and CDR2 YYREEE (reference sequence). The J segment lost 0 bases and the V segment lost 5 bases, leaving 9 bases of the junction unmatched. The CDR3 sequence is 16 residues long. The CDR3 protein is CASRRRQGTSTDTQYF. The CDR3, as DNA: TGTGCCAGCAGGCGAAGACAGGGAACTAGCACAGATACGCAGTATTTT.

The rearrangement links TRBV5-1 to TRBJ2-2; 10 bases fit TRBD2. This CDR3 has 16 amino acids. With 0 bases clipped from V and 6 bases from J, the junction kept 5 bases outside the gene matches. The germline gives CDR1 SGHRS, CDR2 YFSETQ. The CDR3 region is CASSLDVAGGPGELFF. For the CDR3, the DNA is TGCGCCAGCAGCTTGGATGTAGCGGGGGGCCCCGGGGAGCTGTTTTTT.

This clone showed up just a few times. This chain links TRBV7-3 with TRBJ1-2, with TRBD1 matching over 8 bases. The CDR3 totals 13 residues. CDR1 and CDR2 (germline): SGHTA, FQGTGA. V lost 4 bases and J lost 7; bases outside the gene matches: 5. CDR3 DNA sequence: TGTGCCAGCAGCTCGGGACAGGCAATTGGCTACACCTTC. Its protein is CASSSGQAIGYTF.

This chain links TRBV5-5 with TRBJ1-1, with D tentatively TRBD1 (6 bases). With 7 bases removed from V and 4 bases from J, the gap between germline ends came to 17 bases. From germline, CDR1 is SGHKS and CDR2 YYEKEE (reference sequence). The CDR3 is made up of 14 amino acids. This CDR3 reads CASRRGGVGTEAFF. The DNA for the CDR3 is TGTGCCAGCCGCCGAGGGGGGGTCGGCACTGAAGCTTTCTTT. The entire variable domain, with the rest obtained from reference TRBV5-5 and TRBJ1-1, is as follows: DAGVTQSPTHLIKTRGQQVTLRCSPISGHKSVSWYQQVLGQGPQFIFQYYEKEERGRGNFPDRFSARQFPNYSSELNVNALLLGDSALYLCASRRGGVGTEAFFGQGTRLTVV.

The gene calls are TRBV19 and TRBJ1-5, with 9 positions matching TRBD1. V shed 3 bases and J 5 bases; nucleotides not matched to a gene: 8. The CDR3 loop spans 16 amino acids. Germline V lookup: CDR1 LNHDA, CDR2 SQIVND (reference sequence). CDR3 in DNA: TGTGCCAGTAGTATTTCCGGGACAGGGCAGCATCAGCCCCAGCATTTT. This translates into CASSISGTGQHQPQHF.